The 7 T cell receptor beta chains below all came from one sample that was sequenced in a study of T cells in Graves' hyperthyroidism and ophthalmopathy. The investigators amplified TCR beta CDR3 regions from RNA transcripts. Researchers ran a first-round RT-PCR on the TCR CDR3 using the HTBI primer set. TCRdb called the multiplex PCR reads again in MiXCR, with one record for every CDR3 protein. Among about 700,000 distinct CDR3 sequences listed, 11% to 15% were seen once. Sequenced sample: blood. The receptors derive from a woman aged 18 to 35 with Graves' hyperthyroidism.

There are a few counts of this clonotype. The rearrangement joins TRBV20-1 to TRBJ2-5, with D hard to call. With 6 bases removed from V and 11 bases from J, the gap between germline ends came to 22 bases. Germline-derived CDR1 and CDR2 are DFQATT and SNEGSKA (reference sequence). CDR3 length: 13 amino acids. The CDR3 nucleotides are TGCAGTGCCTTCAGCCCAGGCGCCGGGTTACAGTACTTC. It codes for CSAFSPGAGLQYF.

This chain links TRBV6-5 with TRBJ1-5, with D possibly matching TRBD1 (6 bases). Trimming took off 2 bases at V and 0 bases at J, with 11 bases between the two ends. CDR1 is MNHEY and CDR2 is SVGAGI in the germline V gene. The length of the CDR3 is 16 residues. The CDR3 protein is CASSYRPGDSNQPQHF. CDR3 sequence (DNA): TGTGCCAGCAGTTACCGACCAGGGGATAGCAATCAGCCCCAGCATTTT.

This clonotype was seen at least ten times. V is TRBV6-1 and J is TRBJ2-2, with D possibly being TRBD1 (5 bases). V lost 6 bases and J 3 bases, leaving 11 bases between the germline ends. The CDR3 has 14 amino acids. Germline values: CDR1 MNHNS, CDR2 SASEGT. CDR3 residues: CASRAGSDTGELFF. CDR3 in DNA: TGTGCCAGCAGAGCAGGGTCGGACACCGGGGAGCTGTTTTTT.

There are many counts of this clonotype. The chain employs TRBV13 and TRBJ2-1; 11 nucleotides line up with TRBD2. The J segment lost 7 bases and the V segment lost 6 bases, leaving 8 bases of the junction unmatched. The CDR3 has 15 amino acids. CDR1 and CDR2 from the germline V gene are PRHDT and FYEKMQ (reference sequence). The CDR3 nucleotides read TGTGCCAGCAGTCAACTAGCGGGAGTGTCGAATGAGCAGTTCTTC. Residues: CASSQLAGVSNEQFF.

This clonotype has ten or more counts. The chain carries TRBV24-1 and TRBJ1-1; D remains ambiguous. V lost 3 bases and J lost 4, with 11 bases in between. This CDR3 contains 14 residues. The germline gives CDR1 KGHDR, CDR2 SFDVKD. The CDR3 spells CATSDPRRGTEAFF. As DNA, the CDR3 is TGTGCCACCAGTGATCCAAGGCGAGGCACTGAAGCTTTCTTT.

This clonotype has at least ten counts. J is TRBJ2-1 and V is TRBV11-3; D unresolved. Germline loops: CDR1 SGHNT, CDR2 YENEEA. The CDR3 spans 12 residues. V gave up 5 bases and J gave up 8 bases, with 10 bases separating them. CDR3 nucleotides: TGTGCCAGCAGCCCCAAGCACGATGAGCAGTTCTTC. The encoded protein is CASSPKHDEQFF.

This clonotype was seen ten or more times. This chain joins TRBV4-3 and TRBJ2-3; D is perhaps TRBD1 (5 bases). Germline lookup yields CDR1 LGHNA and CDR2 YSLEER. V lost 4 bases and J 6 bases, leaving 14 bases between the germline ends. CDR3 size: 14 residues. The CDR3 loop reads CASSRGRSQDTQYF. The CDR3 DNA reads TGCGCCAGCAGCCGGGGCAGGTCACAGGATACGCAGTATTTT.